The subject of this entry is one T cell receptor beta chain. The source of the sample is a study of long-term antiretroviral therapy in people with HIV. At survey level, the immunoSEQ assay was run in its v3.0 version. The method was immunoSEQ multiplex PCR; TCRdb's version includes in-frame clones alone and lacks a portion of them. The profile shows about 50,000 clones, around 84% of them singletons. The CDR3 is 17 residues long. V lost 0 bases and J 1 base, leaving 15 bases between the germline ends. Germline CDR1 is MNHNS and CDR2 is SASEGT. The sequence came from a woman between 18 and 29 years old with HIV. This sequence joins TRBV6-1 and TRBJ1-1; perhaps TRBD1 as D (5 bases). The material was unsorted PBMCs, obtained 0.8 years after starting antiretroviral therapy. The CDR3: CASSEALQWGRNTEAFF. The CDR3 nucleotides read TGTGCCAGCAGTGAAGCGCTTCAGTGGGGGAGGAACACTGAAGCTTTCTTT.